This entry concerns a single T cell receptor beta chain. Its specific antigen is unknown. No much larger clone is present one base from it, and per-base qualities are unavailable. CDR1 is given as MDHEN and CDR2 as SYDVKM, both from the germline V gene. Germline trimming: 3 bases from V, 2 bases from J; junction bases outside gene matches: 6. The CDR3 sequence holds 16 residues, the cysteine and phenylalanine included. Only the CDR3 DNA is retained, 48 bases long and in frame from the first base. This record comes from a study of a mutant IDH1 vaccine in newly diagnosed glioma (dated by TCRdb to the early 2020s). About the study as a whole: Of the 30 or so patients who were treated, 62.5% were male and about 40% were female, and the mean age was roughly 40 years. Longitudinal TCRB deep sequencing was performed for roughly 24 treated patients wherever samples were available for exploratory analyses. Peripheral blood samples were drawn at six visits, namely V03 (baseline), V05, V07, V10, V12 and V13. Before enrollment, patients had received standard therapy of radiotherapy alone, temozolomide alone, or radiochemotherapy with temozolomide; most received the combination. Results the study describes overall, beyond this receptor: Selection of PBMC samples for TCRB deep sequencing was based on availability. The authors stated that sample limitations prevented analyses of patient blood samples from being reproduced. Changes in the top peripheral T cell clonotypes picked up by TCRB sequencing did not appear to be linked to pseudoprogression. Vaccine-induced immune responses across multiple MHC alleles were detected in approximately 93% of patients.

Libraries were made using the immunoSEQ multiplex PCR assay. The hsTCRB Kit was used according to the manufacturer's protocol to amplify rearranged TCR beta chain sequences. Sequencing of TCRB libraries was carried out on an Illumina MiSeq. For the original study's pipeline: Demultiplexing, trimming and gene mapping were performed with the kit vendor's proprietary platform. The immuneACCESS repertoire file appears here via TCRdb, limited to in-frame rearrangements. These files lack a portion of the clones; in checked studies, under half of the deficit traces to unresolved V genes, and the cause of the others is not known. V, J and clone size are taken as reported in that table, and D and trimming were inferred from the DNA itself. The sample includes approximately 70,000 clones, with 65% to 90% observed a single time. Of the sample, 2.9% is held by the ten largest clones. This sample's time point label indicates: baseline, week 1 (first vaccination visit). The treatment or condition label corresponds to: pre-vaccination baseline after standard-of-care therapy. Newly diagnosed WHO grade 3 or 4 IDH1-mutant astrocytomas showing loss of nuclear ATRX were present in the donors. The samples were drawn from NOA16, a multicentre, single-arm, open-label phase I trial in Germany that tested a mutant IDH1 peptide vaccine in humans for the first time. Blood drawn at visit V03 was used as the baseline sample for immunogenicity testing. Genomic DNA for TCRB sequencing was isolated from EDTA blood with the DNeasy Blood and Tissue Kit.

The receptor chain draws on TRBV28 and TRBJ1-5, and TRBD1 aligns with 8 junction nucleotides. The clonotype was recovered from a man aged 25-45 years with glioma. Sequenced material: PBMCs, taken from a glioma patient treated with radiotherapy, temozolomide or both. At the DNA level, the sequence is TGTGCCAGCAGTTTTACAGGGGGAGTAGGCAATCAGCCCCAGCATTTT. This translates into CASSFTGGVGNQPQHF.